This entry features one TCR beta chain sequence. Living in about 25 US areas, the participants were between roughly 18 and 95 years of age. Unmatched junction bases numbered 0, after V lost 2 bases and J lost 3 bases. The CDR3 runs to 13 residues. Germline CDR1 and CDR2: MGHDK and SYGVNS. The sample originates from a study of blood T cell repertoires in COVID-19. Original processing notes: Amplifying reference gene primers gave estimates of nucleated cell counts. Measured with immunoSEQ multiplex PCR; TCRdb has only the in-frame clones, and not every one. V, J and clone size derive from that table, while D and trimming were established from the DNA sequence. This sample has over 110,000 clones, with 84% found just once.

J is TRBJ1-1 and V is TRBV25-1, with TRBD1 identical over 7 bases. The sequencing input was PBMCs or T cells enriched from blood (not recorded which). The TCR was taken from a man aged 35 to 55 with acute COVID-19. The CDR3 loop is CASSETGDTEAFF. In nucleotides, the CDR3 is TGTGCCAGCAGTGAAACAGGGGACACTGAAGCTTTCTTT.